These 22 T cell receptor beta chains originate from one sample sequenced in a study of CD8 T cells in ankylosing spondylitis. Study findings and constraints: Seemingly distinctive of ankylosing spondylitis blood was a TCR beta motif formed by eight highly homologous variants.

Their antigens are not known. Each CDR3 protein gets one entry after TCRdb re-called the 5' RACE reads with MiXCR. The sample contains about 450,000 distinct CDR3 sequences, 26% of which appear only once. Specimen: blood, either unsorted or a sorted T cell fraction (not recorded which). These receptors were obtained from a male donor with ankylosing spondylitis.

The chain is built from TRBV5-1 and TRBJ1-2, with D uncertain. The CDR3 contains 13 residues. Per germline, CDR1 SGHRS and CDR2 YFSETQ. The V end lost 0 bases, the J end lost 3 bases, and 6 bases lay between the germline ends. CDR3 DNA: TGCGCCAGCAGCTTGGACACCTACTATGGCTACACCTTC. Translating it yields CASSLDTYYGYTF.

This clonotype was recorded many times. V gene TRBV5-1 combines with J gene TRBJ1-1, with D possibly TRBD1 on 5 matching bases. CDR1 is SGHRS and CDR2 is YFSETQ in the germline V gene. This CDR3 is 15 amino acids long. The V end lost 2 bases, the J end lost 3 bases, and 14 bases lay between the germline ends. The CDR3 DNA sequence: TGCGCCAGCAGCTTAGAGGGGCGGATGTACACTGAAGCTTTCTTT. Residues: CASSLEGRMYTEAFF.

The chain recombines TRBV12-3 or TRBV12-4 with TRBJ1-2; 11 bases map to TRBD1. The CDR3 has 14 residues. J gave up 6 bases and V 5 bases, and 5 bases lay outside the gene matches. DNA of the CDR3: TGTGCCAGCAGTCGGACAGGGGGCGGTCATGGCTACACCTTC. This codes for CASSRTGGGHGYTF.

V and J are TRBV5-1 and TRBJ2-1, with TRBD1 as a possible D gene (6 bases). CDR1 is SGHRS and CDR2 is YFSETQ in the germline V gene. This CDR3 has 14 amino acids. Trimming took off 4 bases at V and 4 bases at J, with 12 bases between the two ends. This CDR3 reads CASSPGQFYNEQFF. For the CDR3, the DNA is TGCGCCAGCAGCCCCGGACAGTTTTACAATGAGCAGTTCTTC.

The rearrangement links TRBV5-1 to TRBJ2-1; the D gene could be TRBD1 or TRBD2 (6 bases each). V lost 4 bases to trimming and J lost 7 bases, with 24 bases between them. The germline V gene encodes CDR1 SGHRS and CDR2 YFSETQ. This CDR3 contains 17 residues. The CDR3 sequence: CASSQVEGVPQRNEQFF. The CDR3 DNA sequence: TGCGCCAGCAGCCAAGTGGAGGGGGTGCCCCAGAGGAATGAGCAGTTCTTC.

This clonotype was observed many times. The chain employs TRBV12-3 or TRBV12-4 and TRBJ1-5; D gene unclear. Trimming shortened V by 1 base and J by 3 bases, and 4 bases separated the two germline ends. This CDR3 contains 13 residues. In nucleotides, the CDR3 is TGTGCCAGCAGTTTAGGGGTCAATCAGCCCCAGCATTTT. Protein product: CASSLGVNQPQHF.

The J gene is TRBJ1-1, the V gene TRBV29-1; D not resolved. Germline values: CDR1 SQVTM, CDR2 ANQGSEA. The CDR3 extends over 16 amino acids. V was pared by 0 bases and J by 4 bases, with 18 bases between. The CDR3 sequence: CSVEDWGWRTGTEAFF. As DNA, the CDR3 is TGCAGCGTTGAAGATTGGGGTTGGAGGACCGGCACTGAAGCTTTCTTT.

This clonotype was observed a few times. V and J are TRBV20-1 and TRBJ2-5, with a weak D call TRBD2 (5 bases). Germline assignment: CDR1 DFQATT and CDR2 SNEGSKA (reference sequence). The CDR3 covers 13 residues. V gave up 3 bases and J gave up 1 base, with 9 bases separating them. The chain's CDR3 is CSASAGVQETQYF. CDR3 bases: TGCAGTGCTAGTGCCGGGGTCCAAGAGACCCAGTACTTC.

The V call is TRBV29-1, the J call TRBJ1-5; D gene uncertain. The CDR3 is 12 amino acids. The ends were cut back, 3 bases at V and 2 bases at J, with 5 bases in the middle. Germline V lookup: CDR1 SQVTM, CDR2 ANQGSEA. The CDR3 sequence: CSVEDGNQPQHF. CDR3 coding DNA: TGCAGCGTTGAGGACGGCAATCAGCCCCAGCATTTT.

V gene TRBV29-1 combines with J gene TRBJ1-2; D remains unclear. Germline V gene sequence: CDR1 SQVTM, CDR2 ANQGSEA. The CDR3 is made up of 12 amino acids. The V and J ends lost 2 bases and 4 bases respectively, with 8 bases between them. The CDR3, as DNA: TGCAGCGTTGAACAACAGCTCTATGGCTACACCTTC. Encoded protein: CSVEQQLYGYTF.

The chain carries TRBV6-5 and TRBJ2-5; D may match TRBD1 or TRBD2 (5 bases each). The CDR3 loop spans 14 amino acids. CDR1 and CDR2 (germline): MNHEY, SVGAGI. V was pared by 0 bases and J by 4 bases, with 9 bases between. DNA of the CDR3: TGTGCCAGCAGTTACTCCCAGGGAGTAGAGACCCAGTACTTC. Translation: CASSYSQGVETQYF.

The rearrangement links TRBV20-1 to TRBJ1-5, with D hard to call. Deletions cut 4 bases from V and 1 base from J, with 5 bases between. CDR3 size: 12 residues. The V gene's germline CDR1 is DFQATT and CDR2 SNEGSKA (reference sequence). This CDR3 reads CSATKSNQPQHF. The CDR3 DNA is TGCAGTGCTACCAAGAGCAATCAGCCCCAGCATTTT.

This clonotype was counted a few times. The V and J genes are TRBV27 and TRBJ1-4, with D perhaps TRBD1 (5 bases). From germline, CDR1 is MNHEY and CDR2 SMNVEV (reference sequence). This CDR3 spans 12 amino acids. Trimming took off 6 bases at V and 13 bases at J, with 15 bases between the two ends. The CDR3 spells CASSPGAGILFF. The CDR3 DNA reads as TGTGCCAGCAGCCCCGGGGCGGGTATACTGTTTTTT.

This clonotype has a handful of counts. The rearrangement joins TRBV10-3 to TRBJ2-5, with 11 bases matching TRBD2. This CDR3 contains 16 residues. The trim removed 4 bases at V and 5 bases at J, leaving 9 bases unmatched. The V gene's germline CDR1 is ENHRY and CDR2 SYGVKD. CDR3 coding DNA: TGTGCCATCAGTGTTGGGACTAGCGGATCGCAGGAGACCCAGTACTTC. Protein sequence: CAISVGTSGSQETQYF.

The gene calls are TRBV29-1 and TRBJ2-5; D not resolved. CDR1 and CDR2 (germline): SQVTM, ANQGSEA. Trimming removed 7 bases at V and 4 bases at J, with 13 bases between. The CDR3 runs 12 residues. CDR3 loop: CSESPSGETQYF. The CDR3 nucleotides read TGCAGCGAATCACCCTCTGGAGAGACCCAGTACTTC.

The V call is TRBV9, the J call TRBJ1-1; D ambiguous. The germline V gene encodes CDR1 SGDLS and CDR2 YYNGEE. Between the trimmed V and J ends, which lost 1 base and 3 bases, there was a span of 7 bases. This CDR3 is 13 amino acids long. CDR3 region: CASSVPGDTEAFF. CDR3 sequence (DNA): TGTGCCAGCAGCGTACCCGGGGACACTGAAGCTTTCTTT.

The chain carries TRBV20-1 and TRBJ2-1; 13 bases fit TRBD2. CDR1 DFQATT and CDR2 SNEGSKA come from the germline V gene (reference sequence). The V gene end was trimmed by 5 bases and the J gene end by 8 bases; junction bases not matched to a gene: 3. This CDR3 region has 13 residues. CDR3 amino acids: CSAGLAGVYEQFF. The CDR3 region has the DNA TGCAGTGCTGGACTAGCGGGAGTCTATGAGCAGTTCTTC.

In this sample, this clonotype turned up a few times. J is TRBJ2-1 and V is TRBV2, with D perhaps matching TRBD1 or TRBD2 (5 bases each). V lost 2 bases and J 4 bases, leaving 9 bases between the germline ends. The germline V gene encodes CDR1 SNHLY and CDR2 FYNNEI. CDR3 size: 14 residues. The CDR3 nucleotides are TGTGCCAGCAGTGAAAAATGGGGGTACAATGAGCAGTTCTTC. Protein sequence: CASSEKWGYNEQFF.

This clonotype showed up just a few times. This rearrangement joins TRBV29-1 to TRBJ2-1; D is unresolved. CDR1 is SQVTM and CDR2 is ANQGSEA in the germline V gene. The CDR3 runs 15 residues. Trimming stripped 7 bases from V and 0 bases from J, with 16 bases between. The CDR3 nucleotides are TGCAGCGCCATACTGGGCTCAAGCTCCTACAATGAGCAGTTCTTC. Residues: CSAILGSSSYNEQFF.

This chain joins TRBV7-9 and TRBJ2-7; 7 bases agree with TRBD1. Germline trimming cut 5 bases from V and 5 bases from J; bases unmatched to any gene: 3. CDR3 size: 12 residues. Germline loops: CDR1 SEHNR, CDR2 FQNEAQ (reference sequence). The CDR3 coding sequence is TGTGCCAGCAGCCGGGACAGTGACGAGCAGTACGTC. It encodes CASSRDSDEQYV.

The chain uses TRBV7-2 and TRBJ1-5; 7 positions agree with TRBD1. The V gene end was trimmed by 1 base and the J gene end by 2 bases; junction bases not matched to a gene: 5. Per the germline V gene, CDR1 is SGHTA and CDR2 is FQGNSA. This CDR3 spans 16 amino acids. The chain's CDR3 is CASSLGTGLGNQPQHF. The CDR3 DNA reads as TGTGCCAGCAGCTTAGGGACAGGATTGGGCAATCAGCCCCAGCATTTT.

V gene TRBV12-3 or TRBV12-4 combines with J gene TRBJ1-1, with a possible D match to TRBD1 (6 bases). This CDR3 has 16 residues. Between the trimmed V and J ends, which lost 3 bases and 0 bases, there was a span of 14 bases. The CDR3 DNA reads TGTGCCAGCAGTTTCTCAGCCGGGGGCATGAACACTGAAGCTTTCTTT. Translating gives CASSFSAGGMNTEAFF.